This T cell receptor beta chain emerged from a study of blood T cell repertoires in COVID-19 (TCRdb year 2020). Regarding the research as a whole: Samples covering the acute and convalescent phases of COVID-19 were provided by collaborators in the United States, Italy and Spain. The repertoires were released in a freely available public database intended as a resource for research on the immune response to SARS-CoV-2. The material from the prospective study consisted of cDNA or gDNA derived from T cells, B-cell-depleted T cells, or PBMCs. The dataset comprised deeply sampled blood TCRbeta repertoires from subjects exposed to, actively infected with, or recovered from COVID-19. A de-identified subject ID, COVID-19 status, age in years and sex were almost always included in the sample metadata. Where HLA class I and class II types were available, the types were taken from metadata supplied by the sample provider, not from assay-based typing. The samples were drawn from the first 160 participants of the ongoing ImmuneRACE study and from more than 1,000 subjects provided by 6 global collaborators. General conclusions and limits of the study: How much clinical and demographic metadata was included differed by source and by participant, and the metadata was provided uncurated.

Whole blood was collected in K2EDTA tubes by collaborating institutions according to the institutions' own protocols. For TCRbeta analysis, collaborators shipped samples as frozen whole blood, isolated PBMCs, or DNA extracted from either of those sample types. Worth noting for this clone: Its antigen is still unknown. Base quality data are lacking; no much larger clone is found one base away.

In the germline V gene, CDR1 corresponds to MDHEN and CDR2 to SYDVKM. Germline trimming: 2 bases from V, 3 bases from J; junction bases outside gene matches: 10. Including the terminal cysteine and phenylalanine, the CDR3 comprises 16 residues. The CDR3 DNA has 48 bases and is translated from base 1. The immunoSEQ Assay, a bias-controlled multiplex PCR, was used to amplify TCRbeta CDR3 regions from genomic DNA. As for the original processing: The number of nucleated cells in each sample was estimated from the amplification of reference gene primers within the assay. To quantify the absolute abundance of each unique TCRbeta CDR3 rearrangement, sequence reads were collapsed and filtered. For each sample, productive Simpson clonality was calculated as the square root of Simpson's diversity index across productive rearrangements. In TCRdb, the immuneACCESS table is reduced to in-frame sequences with V and J assigned. These tables do not hold every clone; where another copy was compared, an unresolved V gene accounts for under half, and the others remain unexplained. That table furnishes V, J and clone size, whereas the DNA furnished D and trimming. Present in this sample are approximately 250,000 clones, about four fifths of which were seen just once. The top ten clonotypes cover under 5% of the sample.

What was sequenced was peripheral blood. The source is a man between 45 and 60 years old with acute or convalescent COVID-19. In this chain, TRBV28 is recombined with TRBJ2-7, with 7 middle bases fitting TRBD1. The CDR3 protein is CASSLRQGTVDYEQYF. The DNA sequence follows: TGTGCCAGCAGTTTAAGACAGGGAACCGTGGACTACGAGCAGTACTTC.